Following are 23 T cell receptor beta chains from one sample sequenced in a study of cytomegalovirus exposure and HLA in healthy donors. The PCR used 60 Vbeta and 13 Jbeta primers. Profiled with immunoSEQ multiplex PCR; TCRdb holds only in-frame clones, not every one. The repertoire holds roughly 67,000 clones, approximately 81% seen once, with roughly 2.9% in the top ten. Material for sequencing was PBMCs. These receptors were collected from a woman aged 25 to 45 in good health and CMV-seronegative.

The V call is TRBV27, the J call TRBJ2-7; possibly TRBD1 for D (6 bases). CDR1 is MNHEY and CDR2 is SMNVEV in the germline V gene (reference sequence). CDR3 length: 13 amino acids. Trimming removed 4 bases at V and 2 bases at J, with 9 bases between. CDR3 nucleotide sequence: TGTGCCAGCAGTTCGGGACATACCTACGAGCAGTACTTC. This translates into CASSSGHTYEQYF.

The chain uses TRBV7-2 and TRBJ1-4, with D tentatively TRBD1 (5 bases). The V end lost 3 bases, the J end lost 8 bases, and 13 bases lay between the germline ends. This CDR3 is 14 amino acids long. CDR1 SGHTA and CDR2 FQGNSA come from the germline V gene. CDR3: CASSLAGLGEKLFF. DNA for the CDR3: TGTGCCAGCAGCTTGGCAGGGCTGGGCGAAAAACTGTTTTTT. Full variable domain (remainder filled in from reference TRBV7-2 and TRBJ1-4): GAGVSQSPSNKVTEKGKDVELRCDPISGHTALYWYRQSLGQGLEFLIYFQGNSAPDKSGLPSDRFSAERTGGSVSTLTIQRTQQEDSAVYLCASSLAGLGEKLFFGSGTQLSVL.

The chain uses TRBV10-1 and TRBJ2-1; D possibly corresponds to TRBD1 (6 bases). Germline V gene sequence: CDR1 WNHNN, CDR2 SYGVQD (reference sequence). With 3 bases removed from V and 5 bases from J, the gap between germline ends came to 14 bases. CDR3 length: 15 amino acids. The CDR3 coding sequence is TGCGCCAGCAGTGATACAGGGAAGGGGCACAATGAGCAGTTCTTC. Protein sequence: CASSDTGKGHNEQFF.

The chain employs TRBV11-3 and TRBJ2-2; the match to TRBD1 covers 8 bases. The V and J ends lost 3 bases and 7 bases, in that order; junction bases with no gene match: 4. The CDR3 consists of 14 residues. Germline V gene data show CDR1 as SGHNT and CDR2 as YENEEA. This chain's CDR3 is CASSFQGAIGELFF. The CDR3 DNA follows: TGTGCCAGCAGCTTCCAGGGGGCGATCGGGGAGCTGTTTTTT.

The rearrangement uses TRBV18 and TRBJ1-4, with 8 bases identical to TRBD1. CDR1 KGHSH and CDR2 LQKENI come from the germline V gene. The J segment lost 7 bases and the V segment lost 3 bases, leaving 4 bases of the junction unmatched. CDR3 length: 14 amino acids. The CDR3 DNA sequence: TGTGCCAGCTCACCTGACAGGGGAGGTGAAAAACTGTTTTTT. It is translated as CASSPDRGGEKLFF.

The chain uses TRBV11-2 and TRBJ2-7, with D possibly TRBD1 on 6 matching bases. V dropped 2 bases and J dropped 0 bases, with 17 bases sitting between them. The CDR3 length is 17 residues. Germline CDR1 SGHAT, CDR2 FQNNGV. This chain's CDR3 is CASSLRTAVSFSYEQYF. For the CDR3, the DNA is TGTGCCAGCAGCTTAAGGACAGCCGTTTCTTTCTCCTACGAGCAGTACTTC.

This clone is judged medium-sized. The chain employs TRBV6-5 and TRBJ2-7; perhaps TRBD1 as D (5 bases). The CDR3 loop spans 14 amino acids. Germline CDR1 reads MNHEY; CDR2 reads SVGAGI. The V gene lost 1 base and the J gene lost 5 bases, with 12 bases spanning the gap. For the CDR3, the DNA is TGTGCCAGCAGTTACTGGGGCCGCGAGCACGAGCAGTACTTC. Its translation is CASSYWGREHEQYF.

CDR3 sequence reads: CASSPEPFEKLFF. CDR3 DNA sequence: TGCGCCAGCAGCCCCGAGCCTTTTGAAAAACTGTTTTTT. The chain links TRBV4-3 to TRBJ1-4; D is uncertain. The CDR3 extends over 13 amino acids. Trimming pared 4 bases from V and 7 bases from J, leaving 10 bases between. Germline assignment: CDR1 LGHNA and CDR2 YSLEER.

The rearrangement uses TRBV7-2 and TRBJ1-1; 7 nucleotides agree with TRBD1. Germline CDR1 is SGHTA and CDR2 is FQGNSA. CDR3 length equals 14 residues. Trimming at V came to 4 bases and at J to 3 bases, leaving 5 bases not matched to a gene. The CDR3 sequence is CASSSQGVYTEAFF. In DNA, the CDR3 is TGTGCCAGCAGCTCCCAGGGGGTTTACACTGAAGCTTTCTTT.

This clone has a handful of counts. The chain uses TRBV5-1 and TRBJ2-7; 14 bases are a match to TRBD2. J gave up 3 bases and V 3 bases, and 8 bases lay outside the gene matches. The CDR3 length is 17 residues. From germline, CDR1 is SGHRS and CDR2 YFSETQ. This CDR3 is CASSWASGTSGGYEQYF. CDR3 coding DNA: TGCGCCAGCAGCTGGGCTTCCGGGACTAGCGGGGGCTACGAGCAGTACTTC.

This chain links TRBV7-2 with TRBJ2-7; D not resolved. Germline values: CDR1 SGHTA, CDR2 FQGNSA. The CDR3 runs to 11 residues. The V end lost 4 bases, the J end lost 3 bases, and 4 bases lay between the germline ends. This chain's CDR3 is CASSSIYEQYF. CDR3 nucleotide sequence: TGTGCCAGCAGCTCAATCTACGAGCAGTACTTC.

This rearrangement joins TRBV7-2 to TRBJ1-1; D not resolved. The germline gives CDR1 SGHTA, CDR2 FQGNSA. Trimming pared 10 bases from V and 5 bases from J, leaving 17 bases between. The CDR3 loop spans 13 amino acids. CDR3 region: CATTYRGRTEAFF. DNA for the CDR3: TGTGCCACCACCTATCGAGGGAGAACTGAAGCTTTCTTT.

The genes are TRBV7-2 and TRBJ2-1; 14 bases line up with TRBD2. V gave up 7 bases and J gave up 8 bases; unmatched junction bases: 10. The CDR3 sequence is 16 residues long. Germline CDR1 SGHTA, CDR2 FQGNSA. CDR3 protein: CASTEDGTSGGHEQFF. The DNA of the CDR3 is TGTGCCAGCACCGAAGATGGGACTAGCGGGGGTCATGAGCAGTTCTTC.

The chain uses TRBV6-5 and TRBJ1-1, with TRBD1 as a possible D gene (5 bases). This CDR3 spans 13 amino acids. Trimming stripped 4 bases from V and 3 bases from J, with 9 bases between. CDR1 is MNHEY and CDR2 is SVGAGI in the germline V gene. CDR3 sequence reads: CASSWGSHTEAFF. CDR3 DNA: TGTGCCAGCAGTTGGGGCAGCCACACTGAAGCTTTCTTT.

J is TRBJ1-2 and V is TRBV6-1; D is perhaps TRBD1 (6 bases). V was cut by 5 bases and J by 4 bases, with 11 bases left in between. The germline CDR1 and CDR2 sequences are MNHNS and SASEGT. The CDR3 extends over 13 amino acids. CDR3 sequence: CASSTRQVYGYTF. The CDR3 coding sequence is TGTGCCAGCAGTACAAGACAGGTCTATGGCTACACCTTC.

The chain is built from TRBV4-2 and TRBJ1-5; D gene uncertain. Germline V CDR1 and CDR2: LGHNA, YNFKEQ. This CDR3 is built from 13 residues. V was clipped by 0 bases and J by 4 bases, with 4 bases between them. The CDR3 here is CASSQDPNQPQHF. DNA for the CDR3: TGTGCCAGCAGCCAAGACCCGAATCAGCCCCAGCATTTT.

This clone was recorded a few times. The chain couples TRBV19 to TRBJ2-1; 11 nucleotides match TRBD2. There are 16 residues in the CDR3. Germline CDR1 and CDR2: LNHDA and SQIVND (reference sequence). The V gene end was trimmed by 6 bases and the J gene end by 3 bases; junction bases not matched to a gene: 7. CDR3 coding DNA: TGTGCCAGTAGGCGTCTGACTAGCGGGGACTACAATGAGCAGTTCTTC. Its protein product is CASRRLTSGDYNEQFF.

This chain joins TRBV11-3 and TRBJ1-2; 8 nucleotides match TRBD1. The germline V gene encodes CDR1 SGHNT and CDR2 YENEEA. The CDR3 has 15 residues. J was trimmed by 0 bases and V by 1 base; bases with no gene match: 1. As DNA, the CDR3 is TGTGCCAGCAGCTTAGGGGACAGGCCTAACTATGGCTACACCTTC. Residues: CASSLGDRPNYGYTF.

This clone was counted a few times. The chain is built from TRBV6-6 and TRBJ1-5, with 7 bases that match TRBD1. Per germline, CDR1 MNHNY and CDR2 SVGAGI (reference sequence). The CDR3 is 15 residues long. V lost 5 bases and J lost 4; bases outside the gene matches: 8. CDR3 bases: TGTGCCAGCAGTGTCGCCGGGACAGAAAATCAGCCCCAGCATTTT. Protein sequence: CASSVAGTENQPQHF.

The chain has TRBV9 and TRBJ2-2; weak D call: TRBD1 (5 bases). Germline CDR1 reads SGDLS; CDR2 reads YYNGEE. V was cut by 1 base and J by 3 bases, with 13 bases left in between. This CDR3 region has 16 residues. The CDR3 DNA is TGTGCCAGCAGCGTAATGCAGGGAACGGACACCGGGGAGCTGTTTTTT. This sequence encodes CASSVMQGTDTGELFF.

This clone came up a few times. The chain employs TRBV19 and TRBJ2-3; TRBD2 agrees at 9 bases. This CDR3 has 16 residues. CDR1 is LNHDA and CDR2 is SQIVND in the germline V gene (reference sequence). J gave up 2 bases and V 3 bases, and 6 bases lay outside the gene matches. CDR3 protein: CASSIPAGGSTDTQYF. In DNA form, the CDR3 reads TGTGCCAGTAGTATCCCAGCGGGGGGTTCCACAGATACGCAGTATTTT.

This clone is a singleton in its sample. The V call is TRBV2, the J call TRBJ2-1; TRBD2 is a possible D gene (6 bases). The germline CDR1 and CDR2 sequences are SNHLY and FYNNEI. The CDR3 length is 15 residues. V was trimmed by 7 bases and J by 0 bases, leaving 13 bases between them. The CDR3 protein is CASKGGESSYNEQFF. In nucleotides, the CDR3 is TGTGCCAGCAAGGGCGGGGAGAGCTCCTACAATGAGCAGTTCTTC.

For this clone: Mismatch with germline at one junction end may stem from a read error. This rearrangement joins TRBV7-7 to TRBJ2-5; weak D call: TRBD2 (6 bases). Germline CDR1 reads SSHAT; CDR2 reads FNYEAQ (reference sequence). The CDR3 consists of 13 residues. The CDR3 nucleotides are TGTGCTAGCAGCCCACGGGAGAAAGAGACCCAGTACTTC. Translating gives CASSPREKETQYF.